Listed below are T cell receptor beta chains from one sample, sequenced in a study of chemoradiotherapy in HPV16-positive cancers. Assay used: immunoSEQ multiplex PCR; TCRdb lists only in-frame clones, some missing. The sample contains approximately 5,700 clones, around 83% of which appear only once. The sample here was tumor tissue, taken from a patient who underwent chemoradiotherapy. Receptor source: a human donor with HPV-associated anogenital cancer. CDR3s leave out the opening cysteine and the closing phenylalanine or tryptophan.

j_call v_call cdr3_aa
TRBJ2-1 TRBV2 ASSPSDGLGEQF
TRBJ2-1 TRBV19 ASSLPSLGWGEQF
TRBJ2-7 TRBV25-1 ASSESLGQETYEQY
TRBJ2-5 TRBV7-2 ASSKRLRGSETQY
TRBJ2-1 TRBV18 ASSPVRGRPSPEQF
TRBJ1-5 TRBV18 ASSPQRGDEPQH
TRBJ1-2 TRBV4-3 ASSQDPPIGGASGYT
TRBJ1-1 TRBV10-3 AISDPEGRQAF
TRBJ1-2 TRBV2 ASSERTYGYT
TRBJ1-1 TRBV29-1 SSLTGANTEAF
TRBJ1-1 TRBV5-1 ASSLSSGAWAF
TRBJ1-5 TRBV6-1 ASRTGQGASQPQH
TRBJ2-1 TRBV2 ASTIQGQILFNEQF
TRBJ2-7 TRBV29-1 SVDRGATYEQY
TRBJ2-7 TRBV7-9 ASSPNSGQHEQY
TRBJ2-7 TRBV5-4 ASSLAVGGGTYEQY
TRBJ1-5 TRBV28 ASSSDPGHLSNQPQH
TRBJ1-3 TRBV7-2 ASSNRQGGNTIY
TRBJ1-6 TRBV11-2 ASSLGPQKNSPLH
TRBJ2-7 TRBV6-5 ASSPAGTSSYEQY
TRBJ2-2 TRBV5-1 ASSKLGGTGELF
TRBJ1-2 TRBV5-6 ATLGLFYGYT
TRBJ1-3 TRBV14 ASSRQLTGNTIY
TRBJ1-2 TRBV28 ASSPTAFYGYT
TRBJ1-1 TRBV19 AAQRGMNTEAF
TRBJ1-5 TRBV11-2 ASSLRGYSNQPQH
TRBJ2-1 TRBV5-1 ASNLIGNEQF
TRBJ2-3 TRBV9 ASSATQGTDTQY
TRBJ2-2 TRBV2 ARSPGRAGELF
TRBJ2-7 TRBV11-3 ASSPQANSYEQY
TRBJ1-2 TRBV19 ASSIANPGQILTNYGYT
TRBJ1-4 TRBV7-9 ASSPPWTGSNEKLF
TRBJ2-3 TRBV6-6 ASIWGGRLRTDTQY
TRBJ1-5 TRBV5-8 ASSLQGYSNQPQH
TRBJ2-5 TRBV18 ASSDPQLAGGETQY
TRBJ2-3 TRBV6-1 ASSEIGAGGPDTQY
TRBJ1-3 TRBV7-9 ASSLDDRGRNTIY
TRBJ2-1 TRBV7-2 ASSLVNGGYNEQF
TRBJ2-1 TRBV7-9 ASSETSGGAGEQF
TRBJ2-7 TRBV7-9 ASSLEKYEQY